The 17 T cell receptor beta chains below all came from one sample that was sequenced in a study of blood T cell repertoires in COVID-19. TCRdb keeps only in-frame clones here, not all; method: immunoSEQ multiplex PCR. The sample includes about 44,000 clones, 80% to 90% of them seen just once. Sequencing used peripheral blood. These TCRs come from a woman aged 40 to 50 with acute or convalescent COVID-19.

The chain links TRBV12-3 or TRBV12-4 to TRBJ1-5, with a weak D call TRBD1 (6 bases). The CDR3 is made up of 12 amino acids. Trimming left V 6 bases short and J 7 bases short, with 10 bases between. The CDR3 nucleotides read TGTGCCAGCAGCCCAGGACAGCAGCCCCAGCATTTT. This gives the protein CASSPGQQPQHF.

The CDR3 loop reads CASSSSDAGELFF. As DNA, the CDR3 is TGTGCCAGCAGCTCTAGCGACGCCGGGGAGCTGTTTTTT. The rearrangement joins TRBV9 to TRBJ2-2; D perhaps matches TRBD2 (6 bases). The CDR3 extends over 13 amino acids. Trimming took off 4 bases at V and 6 bases at J, with 10 bases between the two ends. CDR1 SGDLS and CDR2 YYNGEE come from the germline V gene.

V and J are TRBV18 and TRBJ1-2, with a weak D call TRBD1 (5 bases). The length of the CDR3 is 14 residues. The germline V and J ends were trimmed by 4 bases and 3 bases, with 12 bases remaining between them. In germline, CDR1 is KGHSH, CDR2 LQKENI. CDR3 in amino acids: CASSREKGYYGYTF. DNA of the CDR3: TGTGCCAGCTCACGAGAAAAGGGGTACTATGGCTACACCTTC. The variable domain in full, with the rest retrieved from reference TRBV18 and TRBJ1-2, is NAGVMQNPRHLVRRRGQEARLRCSPMKGHSHVYWYRQLPEEGLKFMVYLQKENIIDESGMPKERFSAEFPKEGPSILRIQQVVRGDSAAYFCASSREKGYYGYTFGSGTRLTVV.

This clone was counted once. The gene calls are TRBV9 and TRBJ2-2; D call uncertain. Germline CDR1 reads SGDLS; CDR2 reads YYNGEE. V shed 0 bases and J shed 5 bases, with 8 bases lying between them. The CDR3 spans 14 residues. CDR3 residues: CASSVDAGTGELFF. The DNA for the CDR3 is TGTGCCAGCAGCGTAGACGCCGGGACCGGGGAGCTGTTTTTT.

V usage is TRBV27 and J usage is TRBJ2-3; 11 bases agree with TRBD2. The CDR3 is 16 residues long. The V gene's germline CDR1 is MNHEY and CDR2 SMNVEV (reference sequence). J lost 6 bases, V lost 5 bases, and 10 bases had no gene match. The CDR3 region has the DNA TGTGCCAGCAGTGACCTGACTAGCGGGGCGGAGGATACGCAGTATTTT. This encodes CASSDLTSGAEDTQYF.

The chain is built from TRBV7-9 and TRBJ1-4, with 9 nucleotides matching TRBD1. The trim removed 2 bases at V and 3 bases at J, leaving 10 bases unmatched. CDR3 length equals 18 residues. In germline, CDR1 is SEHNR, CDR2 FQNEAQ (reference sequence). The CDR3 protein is CASSLWRGQGTANEKLFF. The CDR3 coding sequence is TGTGCCAGCAGCTTATGGCGGGGACAGGGAACCGCTAATGAAAAACTGTTTTTT. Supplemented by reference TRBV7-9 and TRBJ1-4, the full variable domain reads DTGVSQNPRHKITKRGQNVTFRCDPISEHNRLYWYRQTLGQGPEFLTYFQNEAQLEKSRLLSDRFSAERPKGSFSTLEIQRTEQGDSAMYLCASSLWRGQGTANEKLFFGSGTQLSVL.

This CDR3 is CASSQDGQGASQPQHF. CDR3 DNA: TGTGCCAGCAGCCAAGACGGACAGGGGGCTTCTCAGCCCCAGCATTTT. The chain couples TRBV4-2 to TRBJ1-5, with 11 bases aligning to TRBD1. The CDR3 has 16 amino acids. V trimming: 0 bases; J trimming: 6 bases; junction bases outside the gene matches: 4. Germline V lookup: CDR1 LGHNA, CDR2 YNFKEQ.

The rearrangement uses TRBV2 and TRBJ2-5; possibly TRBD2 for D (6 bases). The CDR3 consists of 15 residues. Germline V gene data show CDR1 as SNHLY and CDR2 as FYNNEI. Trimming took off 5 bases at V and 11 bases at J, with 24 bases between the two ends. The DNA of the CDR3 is TGTGCCAGCAGTCCCGTTCCGGGACTGCCTACTGCGCAGTACTTC. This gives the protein CASSPVPGLPTAQYF.

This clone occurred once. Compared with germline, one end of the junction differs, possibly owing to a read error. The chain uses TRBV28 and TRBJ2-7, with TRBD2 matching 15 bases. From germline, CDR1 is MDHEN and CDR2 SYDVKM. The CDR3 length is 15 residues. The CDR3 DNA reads TGTGCCAGCAGTCCCGGGACTAGCGGGAGGTCGTTCGTTTTTTTC. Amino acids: CASSPGTSGRSFVFF. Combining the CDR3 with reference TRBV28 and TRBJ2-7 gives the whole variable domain DVKVTQSSRYLVKRTGEKVFLECVQDMDHENMFWYRQDPGLGLRLIYFSYDVKMKEKGDIPEGYSVSREKKERFSLILESASTNQTSMYLCASSPGTSGRSFVFFGPGTRLTVT.

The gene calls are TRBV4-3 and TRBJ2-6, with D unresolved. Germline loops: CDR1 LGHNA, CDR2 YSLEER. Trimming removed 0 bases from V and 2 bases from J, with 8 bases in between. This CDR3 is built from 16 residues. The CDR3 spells CASSQELVAGANVLTF. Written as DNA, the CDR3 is TGCGCCAGCAGCCAAGAACTCGTGGCTGGGGCCAACGTCCTGACTTTC.

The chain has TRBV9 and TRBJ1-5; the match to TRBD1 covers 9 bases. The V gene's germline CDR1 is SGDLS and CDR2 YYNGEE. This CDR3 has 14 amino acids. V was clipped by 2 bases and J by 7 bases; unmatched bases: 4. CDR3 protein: CASSVDRGGQPQHF. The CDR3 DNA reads TGTGCCAGCAGCGTGGACAGGGGAGGGCAGCCCCAGCATTTT.

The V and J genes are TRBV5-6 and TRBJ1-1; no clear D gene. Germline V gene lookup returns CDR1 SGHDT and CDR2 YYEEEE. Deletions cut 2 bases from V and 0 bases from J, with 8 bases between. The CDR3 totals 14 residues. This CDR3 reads CASSFLTLNTEAFF. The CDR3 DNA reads TGTGCCAGCAGCTTCTTGACACTGAACACTGAAGCTTTCTTT. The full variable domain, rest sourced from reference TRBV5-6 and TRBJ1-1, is DAGVTQSPTHLIKTRGQQVTLRCSPKSGHDTVSWYQQALGQGPQFIFQYYEEEERQRGNFPDRFSGHQFPNYSSELNVNALLLGDSALYLCASSFLTLNTEAFFGQGTRLTVV.

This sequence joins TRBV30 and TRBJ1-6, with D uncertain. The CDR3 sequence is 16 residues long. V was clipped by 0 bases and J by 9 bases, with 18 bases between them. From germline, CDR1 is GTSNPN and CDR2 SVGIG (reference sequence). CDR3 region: CAWSVRAGILGSPLHF. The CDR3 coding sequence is TGTGCCTGGAGTGTACGGGCGGGGATTTTAGGTTCACCCCTCCACTTT.

CDR3: CASSLNPRGLDEKLFF. CDR3 in DNA: TGTGCCAGCAGCTTAAACCCCAGGGGCTTAGACGAAAAACTGTTTTTT. V gene TRBV7-2 combines with J gene TRBJ1-4, with D perhaps TRBD1 (6 bases). Trimming took off 2 bases at V and 8 bases at J, with 18 bases between the two ends. The CDR3 consists of 16 residues. Germline CDR1 is SGHTA and CDR2 is FQGNSA.

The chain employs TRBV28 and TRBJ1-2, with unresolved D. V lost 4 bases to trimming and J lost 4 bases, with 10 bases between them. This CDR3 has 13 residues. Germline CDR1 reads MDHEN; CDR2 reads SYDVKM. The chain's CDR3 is CASSSVGIYGYTF. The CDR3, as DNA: TGTGCCAGCAGTTCCGTGGGCATCTATGGCTACACCTTC.

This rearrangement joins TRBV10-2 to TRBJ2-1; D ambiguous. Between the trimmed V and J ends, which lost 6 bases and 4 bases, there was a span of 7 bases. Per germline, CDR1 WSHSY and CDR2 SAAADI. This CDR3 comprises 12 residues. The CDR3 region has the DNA TGCGCCAGCAGCGAACAATACAATGAGCAGTTCTTC. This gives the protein CASSEQYNEQFF.

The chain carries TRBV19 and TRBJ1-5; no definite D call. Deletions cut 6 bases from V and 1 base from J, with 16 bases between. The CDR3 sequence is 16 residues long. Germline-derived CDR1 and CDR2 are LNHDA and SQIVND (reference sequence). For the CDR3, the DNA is TGTGCCAGTAGCGACCCAGATGGGCCGAGCAATCAGCCCCAGCATTTT. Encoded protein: CASSDPDGPSNQPQHF.